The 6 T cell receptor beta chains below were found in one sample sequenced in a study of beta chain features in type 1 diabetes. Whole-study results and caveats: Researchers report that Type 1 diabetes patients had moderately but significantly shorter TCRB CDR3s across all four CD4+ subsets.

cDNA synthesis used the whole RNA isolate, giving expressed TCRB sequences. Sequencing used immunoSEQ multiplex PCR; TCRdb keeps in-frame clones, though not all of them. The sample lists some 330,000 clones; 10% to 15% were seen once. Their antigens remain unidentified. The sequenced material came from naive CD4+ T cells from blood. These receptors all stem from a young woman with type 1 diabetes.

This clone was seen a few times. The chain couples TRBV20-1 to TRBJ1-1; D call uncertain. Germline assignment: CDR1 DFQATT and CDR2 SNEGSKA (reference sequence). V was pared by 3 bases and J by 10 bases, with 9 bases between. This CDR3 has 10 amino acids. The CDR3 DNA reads TGCAGTGCTAGTCGGGTCGGAGCTTTCTTT. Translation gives CSASRVGAFF.

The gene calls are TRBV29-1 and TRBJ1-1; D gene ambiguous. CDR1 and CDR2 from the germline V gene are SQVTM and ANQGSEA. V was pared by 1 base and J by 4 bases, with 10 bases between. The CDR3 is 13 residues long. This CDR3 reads CSVEGQVSTEAFF. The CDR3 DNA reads TGCAGCGTTGAAGGGCAGGTGAGCACTGAAGCTTTCTTT.

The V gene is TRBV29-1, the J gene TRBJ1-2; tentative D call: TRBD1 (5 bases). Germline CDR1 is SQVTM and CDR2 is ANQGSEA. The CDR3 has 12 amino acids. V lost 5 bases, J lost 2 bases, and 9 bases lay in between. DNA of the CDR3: TGCAGCGTTAGCTCAGGGAACTATGGCTACACCTTC. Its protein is CSVSSGNYGYTF.

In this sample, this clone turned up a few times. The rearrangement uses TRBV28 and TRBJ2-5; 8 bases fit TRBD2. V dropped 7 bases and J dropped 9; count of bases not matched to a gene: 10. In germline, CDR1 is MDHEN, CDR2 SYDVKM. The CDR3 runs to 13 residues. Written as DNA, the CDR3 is TGTGCCAGCAATCAGGTGGCGGGGGGTGCCCAGTACTTC. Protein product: CASNQVAGGAQYF. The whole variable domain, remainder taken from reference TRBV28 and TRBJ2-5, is DVKVTQSSRYLVKRTGEKVFLECVQDMDHENMFWYRQDPGLGLRLIYFSYDVKMKEKGDIPEGYSVSREKKERFSLILESASTNQTSMYLCASNQVAGGAQYFGPGTRLLVL.

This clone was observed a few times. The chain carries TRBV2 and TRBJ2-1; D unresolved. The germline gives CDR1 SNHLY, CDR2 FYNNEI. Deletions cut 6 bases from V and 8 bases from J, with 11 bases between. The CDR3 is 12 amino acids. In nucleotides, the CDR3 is TGTGCCAGCAGCCCCACTTGGTATGAGCAGTTCTTC. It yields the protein CASSPTWYEQFF. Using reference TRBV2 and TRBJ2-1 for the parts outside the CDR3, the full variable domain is EPEVTQTPSHQVTQMGQEVILRCVPISNHLYFYWYRQILGQKVEFLVSFYNNEISEKSEIFDDQFSVERPDGSNFTLKIRSTKLEDSAMYFCASSPTWYEQFFGPGTRLTVL.

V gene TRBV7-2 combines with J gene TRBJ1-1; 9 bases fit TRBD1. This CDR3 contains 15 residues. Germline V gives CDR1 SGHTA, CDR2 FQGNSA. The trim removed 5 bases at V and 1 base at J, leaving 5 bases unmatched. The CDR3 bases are TGTGCCAGCAGCCCACAGGGGGCGAGGAACACTGAAGCTTTCTTT. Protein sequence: CASSPQGARNTEAFF.